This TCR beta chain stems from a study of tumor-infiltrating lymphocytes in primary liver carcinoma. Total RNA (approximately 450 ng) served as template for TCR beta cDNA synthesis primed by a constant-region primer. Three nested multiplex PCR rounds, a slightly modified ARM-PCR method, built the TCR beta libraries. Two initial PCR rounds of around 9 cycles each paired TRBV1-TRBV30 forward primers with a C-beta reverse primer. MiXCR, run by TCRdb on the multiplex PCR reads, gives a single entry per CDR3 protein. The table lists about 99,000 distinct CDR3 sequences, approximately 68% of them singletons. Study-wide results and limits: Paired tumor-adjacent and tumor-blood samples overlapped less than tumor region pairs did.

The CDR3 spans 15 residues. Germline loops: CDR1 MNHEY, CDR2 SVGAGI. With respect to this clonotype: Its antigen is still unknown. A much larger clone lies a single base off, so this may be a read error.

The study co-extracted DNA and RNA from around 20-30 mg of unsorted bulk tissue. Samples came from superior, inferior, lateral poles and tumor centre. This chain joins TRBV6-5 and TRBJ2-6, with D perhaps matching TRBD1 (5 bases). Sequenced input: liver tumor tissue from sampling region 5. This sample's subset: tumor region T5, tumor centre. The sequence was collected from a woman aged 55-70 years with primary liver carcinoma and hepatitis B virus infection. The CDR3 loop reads CASSTMWSGANVMTF. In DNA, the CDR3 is TGTGCCAGCAGTACCATGTGGTCTGGGGCCAACGTCATGACTTTC.